This T cell receptor (beta chain) was identified during a study of cytomegalovirus exposure and HLA in healthy donors. Findings of the study overall: TCR beta V- and J-gene trimming, according to a later analysis, was linked to a missense DCLRE1C variant.

Each donor was nominally healthy when sampled (though unrecorded immune exposures were likely). A word on this clone: Its antigen is still unknown.

The germline V gene has CDR1 KGHSH and CDR2 LQKENI. Losses at the gene ends were 3 bases for V and 8 bases for J; bases not matched to a gene: 7. The CDR3 length is 15 residues. Both 60 Vbeta primers and 13 Jbeta primers went into the PCR. Only in-frame clones appear in the TCRdb table, and some are missing; sequencing was by immunoSEQ multiplex PCR. The table lists about 250,000 clones, under 90% of them singletons. The source material was PBMCs. The clonotype originates from a girl aged 2 to 9 in good health and CMV-seronegative. V and J are TRBV18 and TRBJ1-4, with 9 bases lining up with TRBD1. CDR3 coding DNA: TGTGCCAGCTCACCCGCGGGACAGGGAGGCGAAAAACTGTTTTTT. It encodes CASSPAGQGGEKLFF. The variable domain in full, with the rest retrieved from reference TRBV18 and TRBJ1-4, is NAGVMQNPRHLVRRRGQEARLRCSPMKGHSHVYWYRQLPEEGLKFMVYLQKENIIDESGMPKERFSAEFPKEGPSILRIQQVVRGDSAAYFCASSPAGQGGEKLFFGSGTQLSVL.